Listed here is a single TCR beta chain. Its antigen is undetermined. This record comes from a study of tumor-infiltrating lymphocytes in primary liver carcinoma. Across the whole study: Tumors measured roughly 4 to 11 cm and were stage T1-T3 N0M0.

The authors made TCR beta cDNA from around 500 ng total RNA with a constant-region primer. For TCR beta, libraries were produced by three nested multiplex PCR rounds using slightly modified ARM-PCR. A C-beta reverse primer was combined with TRBV1-TRBV30 forward primers in the first two PCR rounds, and each round had approximately 10 cycles. Via MiXCR, TCRdb re-called the multiplex PCR reads, giving one row per CDR3 protein. The sample has around 330,000 distinct CDR3 sequences, approximately 58% seen once. Trimming left V 0 bases short and J 1 base short, with 16 bases between. The CDR3 is 17 residues long. Germline lookup yields CDR1 MGHRA and CDR2 YSYEKL. Regarding the study as a whole: Less overlap was seen in tumor-adjacent and tumor-blood pairs than in tumor region pairs. Blood fell significantly below tumors in its top-250-clone fraction (p = 0.039).

Blood RNA came from unsorted whole blood; germline DNA was also extracted. Sequencing input: peripheral blood. The chain combines TRBV4-1 with TRBJ2-7, with a possible D match to TRBD2 (6 bases). This TCR derives from a woman aged 25 to 39 with primary liver carcinoma and hepatitis B virus infection. Here the CDR3 reads CASSQDYGTAASYEQYF. The CDR3 DNA sequence: TGCGCCAGCAGCCAAGACTACGGGACTGCCGCTTCCTACGAGCAGTACTTC.